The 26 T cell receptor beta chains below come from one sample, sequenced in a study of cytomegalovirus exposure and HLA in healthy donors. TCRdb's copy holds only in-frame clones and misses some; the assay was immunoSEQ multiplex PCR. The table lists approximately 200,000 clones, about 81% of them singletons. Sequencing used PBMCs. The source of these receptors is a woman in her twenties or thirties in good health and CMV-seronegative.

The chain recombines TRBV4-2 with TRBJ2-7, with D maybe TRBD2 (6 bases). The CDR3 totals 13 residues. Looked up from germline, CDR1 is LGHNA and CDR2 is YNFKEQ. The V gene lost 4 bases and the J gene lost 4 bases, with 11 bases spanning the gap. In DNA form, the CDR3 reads TGTGCCAGCAGCCCGCTAGCGCGTTACGAGCAGTACTTC. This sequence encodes CASSPLARYEQYF.

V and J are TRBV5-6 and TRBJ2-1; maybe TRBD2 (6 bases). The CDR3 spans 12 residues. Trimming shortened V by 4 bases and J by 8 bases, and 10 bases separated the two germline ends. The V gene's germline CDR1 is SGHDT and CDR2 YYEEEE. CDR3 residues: CASSRLGDEQFF. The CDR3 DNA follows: TGTGCCAGCAGCCGACTAGGGGATGAGCAGTTCTTC.

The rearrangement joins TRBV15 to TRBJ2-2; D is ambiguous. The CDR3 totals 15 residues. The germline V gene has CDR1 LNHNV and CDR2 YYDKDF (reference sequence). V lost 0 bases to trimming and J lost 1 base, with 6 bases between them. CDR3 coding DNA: TGTGCCACCAGCAGAGATGGCGGGAACACCGGGGAGCTGTTTTTT. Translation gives CATSRDGGNTGELFF.

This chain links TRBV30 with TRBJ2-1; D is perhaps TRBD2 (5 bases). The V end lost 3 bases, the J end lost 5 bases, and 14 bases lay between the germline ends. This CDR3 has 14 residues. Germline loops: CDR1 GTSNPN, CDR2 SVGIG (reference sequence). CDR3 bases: TGTGCCTGGAGATTTAGCCCGGGGAACAATGAGCAGTTCTTC. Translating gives CAWRFSPGNNEQFF.

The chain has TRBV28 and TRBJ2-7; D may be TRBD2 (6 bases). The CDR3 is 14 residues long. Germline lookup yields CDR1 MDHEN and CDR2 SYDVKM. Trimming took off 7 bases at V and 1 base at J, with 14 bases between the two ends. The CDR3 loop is CASTPSRGSYEQYF. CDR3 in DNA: TGTGCCAGCACTCCCTCCCGGGGGTCCTACGAGCAGTACTTC.

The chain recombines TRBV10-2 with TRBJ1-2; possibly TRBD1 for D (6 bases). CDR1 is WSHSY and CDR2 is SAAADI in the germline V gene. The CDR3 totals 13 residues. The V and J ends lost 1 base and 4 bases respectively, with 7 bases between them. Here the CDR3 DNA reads TGCGCCAGCAGTGAGTTCAGGGGCTATGGCTACACCTTC. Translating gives CASSEFRGYGYTF.

CDR3 sequence: CASSRTSGRLGTGELFF. The CDR3 DNA reads as TGTGCCAGCAGCAGGACTAGCGGGAGGTTAGGCACCGGGGAGCTGTTTTTT. The chain uses TRBV2 and TRBJ2-2, with 14 nucleotides matching TRBD2. The CDR3 extends over 17 amino acids. Trimming removed 6 bases from V and 4 bases from J; junction bases left unmatched: 7. Germline V gives CDR1 SNHLY, CDR2 FYNNEI.

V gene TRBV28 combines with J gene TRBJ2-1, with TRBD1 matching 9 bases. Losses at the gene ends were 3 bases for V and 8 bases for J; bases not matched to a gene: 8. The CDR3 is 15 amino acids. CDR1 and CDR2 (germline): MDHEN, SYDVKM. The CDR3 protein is CASSFSGTGSDEQFF. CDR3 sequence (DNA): TGTGCCAGCAGTTTTTCCGGGACAGGGTCCGATGAGCAGTTCTTC.

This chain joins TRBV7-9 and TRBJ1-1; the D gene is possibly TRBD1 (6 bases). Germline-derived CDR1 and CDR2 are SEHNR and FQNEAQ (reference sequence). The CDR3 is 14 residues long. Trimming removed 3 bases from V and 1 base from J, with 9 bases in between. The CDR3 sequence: CASSLDSSNTEAFF. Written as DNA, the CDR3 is TGTGCCAGCAGCTTGGACAGCTCGAACACTGAAGCTTTCTTT.

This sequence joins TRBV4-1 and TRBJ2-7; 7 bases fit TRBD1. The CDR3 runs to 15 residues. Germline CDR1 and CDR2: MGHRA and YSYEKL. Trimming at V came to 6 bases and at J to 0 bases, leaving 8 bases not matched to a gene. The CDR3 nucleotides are TGCGCCAGCAGTCTAGGGGGCCCTAACTCCTACGAGCAGTACTTC. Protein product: CASSLGGPNSYEQYF.

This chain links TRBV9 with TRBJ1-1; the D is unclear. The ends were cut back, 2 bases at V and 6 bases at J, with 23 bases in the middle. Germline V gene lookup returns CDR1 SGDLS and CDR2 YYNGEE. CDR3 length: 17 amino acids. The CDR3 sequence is CASSVEGGPLPQAEAFF. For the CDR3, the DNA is TGTGCCAGCAGCGTTGAGGGCGGACCTCTTCCTCAGGCTGAAGCTTTCTTT.

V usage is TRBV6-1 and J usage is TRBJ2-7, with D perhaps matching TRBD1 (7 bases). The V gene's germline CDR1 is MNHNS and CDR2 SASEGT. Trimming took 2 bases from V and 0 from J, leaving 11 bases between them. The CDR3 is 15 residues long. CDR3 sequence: CASSEQGGVSYEQYF. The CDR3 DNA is TGTGCCAGCAGTGAACAGGGGGGCGTCTCCTACGAGCAGTACTTC.

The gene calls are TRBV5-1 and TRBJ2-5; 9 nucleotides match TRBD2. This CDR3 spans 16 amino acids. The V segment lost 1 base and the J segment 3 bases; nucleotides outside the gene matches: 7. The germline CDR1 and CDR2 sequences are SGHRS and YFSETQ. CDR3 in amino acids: CASSLFGGGAKETQYF. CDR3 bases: TGCGCCAGCAGCTTGTTTGGCGGGGGGGCTAAAGAGACCCAGTACTTC.

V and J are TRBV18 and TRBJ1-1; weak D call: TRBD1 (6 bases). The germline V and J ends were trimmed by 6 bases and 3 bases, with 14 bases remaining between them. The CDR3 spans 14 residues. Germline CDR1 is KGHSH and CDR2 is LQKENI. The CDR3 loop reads CASSRGGQYTEAFF. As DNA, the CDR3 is TGTGCCAGCTCTAGGGGGGGCCAGTACACTGAAGCTTTCTTT.

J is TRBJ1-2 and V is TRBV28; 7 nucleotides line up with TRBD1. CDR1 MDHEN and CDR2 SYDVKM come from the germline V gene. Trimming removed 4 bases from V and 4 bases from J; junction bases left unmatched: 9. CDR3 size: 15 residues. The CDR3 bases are TGTGCCAGCAGTTCCAGGGGGTGGGGGAGCTATGGCTACACCTTC. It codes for CASSSRGWGSYGYTF.

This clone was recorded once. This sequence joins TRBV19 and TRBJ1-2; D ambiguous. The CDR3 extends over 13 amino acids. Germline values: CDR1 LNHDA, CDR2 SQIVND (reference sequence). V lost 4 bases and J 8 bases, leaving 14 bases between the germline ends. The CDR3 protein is CASSNEGLWGYTF. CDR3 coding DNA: TGTGCCAGTAGTAATGAGGGTCTGTGGGGCTACACCTTC.

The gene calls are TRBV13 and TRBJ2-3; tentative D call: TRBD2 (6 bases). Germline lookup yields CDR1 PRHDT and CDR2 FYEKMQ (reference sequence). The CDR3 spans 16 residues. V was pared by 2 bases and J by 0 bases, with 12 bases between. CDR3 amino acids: CASSLSGGKSTDTQYF. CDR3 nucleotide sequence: TGTGCCAGCAGCTTAAGTGGCGGGAAGAGCACAGATACGCAGTATTTT.

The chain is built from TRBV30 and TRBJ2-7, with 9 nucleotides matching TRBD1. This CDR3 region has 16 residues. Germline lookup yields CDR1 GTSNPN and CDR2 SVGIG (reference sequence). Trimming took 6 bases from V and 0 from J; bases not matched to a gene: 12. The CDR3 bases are TGTGCCTGCCCCCAAGCCGGGACAGGGAGCTCCTACGAGCAGTACTTC. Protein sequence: CACPQAGTGSSYEQYF.

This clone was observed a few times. CDR3 nucleotide sequence: TGTGCCAGCAGCTTAGTAGGAGGGCTCACAGATACGCAGTATTTT. Protein product: CASSLVGGLTDTQYF. This chain joins TRBV11-2 and TRBJ2-3, with D perhaps matching TRBD2 (6 bases). Trimming took 1 base from V and 2 from J, leaving 10 bases between them. The CDR3 spans 15 residues. CDR1 and CDR2 from the germline V gene are SGHAT and FQNNGV. The entire variable domain, with the rest obtained from reference TRBV11-2 and TRBJ2-3, is as follows: EAGVAQSPRYKIIEKRQSVAFWCNPISGHATLYWYQQILGQGPKLLIQFQNNGVVDDSQLPKDRFSAERLKGVDSTLKIQPAKLEDSAVYLCASSLVGGLTDTQYFGPGTRLTVL.

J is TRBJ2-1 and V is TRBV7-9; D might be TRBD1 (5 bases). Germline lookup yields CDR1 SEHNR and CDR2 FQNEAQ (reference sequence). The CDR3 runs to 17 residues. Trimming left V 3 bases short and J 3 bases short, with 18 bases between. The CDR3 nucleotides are TGTGCCAGCAGCTTGGCCAGGGTTATGGGTGGCTACAATGAGCAGTTCTTC. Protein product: CASSLARVMGGYNEQFF. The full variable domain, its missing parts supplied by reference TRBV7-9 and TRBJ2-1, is DTGVSQNPRHKITKRGQNVTFRCDPISEHNRLYWYRQTLGQGPEFLTYFQNEAQLEKSRLLSDRFSAERPKGSFSTLEIQRTEQGDSAMYLCASSLARVMGGYNEQFFGPGTRLTVL.

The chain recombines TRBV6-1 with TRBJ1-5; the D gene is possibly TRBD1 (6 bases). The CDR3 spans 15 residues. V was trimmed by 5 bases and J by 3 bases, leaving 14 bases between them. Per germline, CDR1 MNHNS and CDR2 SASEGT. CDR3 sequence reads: CASSTGTQYNQPQHF. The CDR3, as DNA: TGTGCCAGCAGTACCGGGACACAATACAATCAGCCCCAGCATTTT.

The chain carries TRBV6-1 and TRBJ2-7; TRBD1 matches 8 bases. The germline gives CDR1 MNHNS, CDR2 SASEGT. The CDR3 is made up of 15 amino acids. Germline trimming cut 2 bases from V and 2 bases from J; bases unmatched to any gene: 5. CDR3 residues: CASSEMGTGPYEQYF. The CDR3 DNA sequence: TGTGCCAGCAGTGAAATGGGGACAGGTCCCTACGAGCAGTACTTC.

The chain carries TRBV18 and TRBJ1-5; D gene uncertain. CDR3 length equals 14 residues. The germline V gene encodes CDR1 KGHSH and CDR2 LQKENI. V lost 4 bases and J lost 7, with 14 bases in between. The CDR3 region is CASSQEFVGQPQHF. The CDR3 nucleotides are TGTGCCAGCTCACAAGAATTTGTCGGGCAGCCCCAGCATTTT.

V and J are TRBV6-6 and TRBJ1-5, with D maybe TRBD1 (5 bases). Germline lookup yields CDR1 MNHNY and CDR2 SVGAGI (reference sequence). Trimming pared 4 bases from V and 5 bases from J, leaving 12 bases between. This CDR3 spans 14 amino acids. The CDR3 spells CASSLARVDQPQHF. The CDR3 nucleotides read TGTGCCAGCAGTTTAGCCAGGGTTGATCAGCCCCAGCATTTT.

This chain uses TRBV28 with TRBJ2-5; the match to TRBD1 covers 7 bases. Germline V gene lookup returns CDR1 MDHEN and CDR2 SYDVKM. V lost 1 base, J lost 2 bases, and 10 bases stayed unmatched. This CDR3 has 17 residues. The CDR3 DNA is TGTGCCAGCAGTTTATCGTCAGACAGGGCTCATCAAGAGACCCAGTACTTC. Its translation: CASSLSSDRAHQETQYF.

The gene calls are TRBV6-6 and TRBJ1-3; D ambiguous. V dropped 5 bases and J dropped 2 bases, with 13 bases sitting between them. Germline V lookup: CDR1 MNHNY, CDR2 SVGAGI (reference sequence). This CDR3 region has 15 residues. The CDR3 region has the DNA TGTGCCAGCAGTGATCCCGTGGGCGCTGGAAACACCATATATTTT. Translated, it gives CASSDPVGAGNTIYF.